This T cell receptor (beta chain) was retrieved from a study of blood T cell repertoires in COVID-19. Study context: From the United States, Italy and Spain came samples of acute and convalescent COVID-19.

As handled by the study authors: By means of reference gene primer amplification, nucleated cell counts were estimated. The method was immunoSEQ multiplex PCR; TCRdb's version includes in-frame clones alone and lacks a portion of them. V and J calls and clone size come straight from that table; D and trimming were deduced from the DNA. Among under 250,000 clones listed, 80% to 85% were seen once. Between the trimmed V and J ends, which lost 10 bases and 5 bases, there was a span of 15 bases. Germline V gene lookup returns CDR1 ENHRY and CDR2 SYGVKD. CDR3 length: 14 residues. The TCR comes from a woman aged 60 to 75 with acute or convalescent COVID-19. J is TRBJ1-6 and V is TRBV10-3; no clear D gene. Sequences were obtained from peripheral blood. The CDR3 reads CATDRGANNSPLHF. The CDR3 DNA reads TGTGCCACCGACCGGGGAGCGAATAATTCACCCCTCCACTTT.